This T cell receptor beta chain stems from a study of cytomegalovirus exposure and HLA in healthy donors. Worth noting for this clone: Antigen unknown.

Study conclusions and caveats: Presence/absence analyses treated sequencing depth as roughly uniform across donors. Among CMV-associated TCR beta chains, most appeared HLA-restricted in a later analysis.

This CDR3 contains 16 residues. V gave up 5 bases and J gave up 2 bases; unmatched junction bases: 7. The germline CDR1 and CDR2 sequences are SGHTA and FQGNSA. Primers for the PCR totalled 60 Vbeta and 13 Jbeta. The method was immunoSEQ multiplex PCR; TCRdb's version includes in-frame clones alone and lacks a portion of them. Among hundreds of thousands of clones, around 80% were seen once, and the ten largest hold 15%. Sequencing was performed on PBMCs. The clonotype was recovered from a man aged 35-49 years in good health and CMV-seronegative. This chain joins TRBV7-2 and TRBJ2-5; TRBD2 agrees at 11 bases. The CDR3 is CASSPLAGGRQETQYF. CDR3 coding DNA: TGTGCCAGCAGCCCTCTAGCGGGGGGCAGGCAAGAGACCCAGTACTTC.